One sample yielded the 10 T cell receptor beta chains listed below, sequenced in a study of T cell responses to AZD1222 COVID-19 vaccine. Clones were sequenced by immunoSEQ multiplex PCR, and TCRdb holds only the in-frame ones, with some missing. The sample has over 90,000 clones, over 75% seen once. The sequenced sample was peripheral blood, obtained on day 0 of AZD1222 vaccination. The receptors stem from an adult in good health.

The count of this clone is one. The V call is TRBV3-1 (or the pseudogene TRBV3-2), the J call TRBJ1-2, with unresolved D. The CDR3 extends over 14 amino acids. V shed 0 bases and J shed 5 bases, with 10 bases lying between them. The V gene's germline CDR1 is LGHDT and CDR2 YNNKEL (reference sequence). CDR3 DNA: TGTGCCAGCAGCCAAGATTACAGTATTTATGGCTACACCTTC. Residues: CASSQDYSIYGYTF.

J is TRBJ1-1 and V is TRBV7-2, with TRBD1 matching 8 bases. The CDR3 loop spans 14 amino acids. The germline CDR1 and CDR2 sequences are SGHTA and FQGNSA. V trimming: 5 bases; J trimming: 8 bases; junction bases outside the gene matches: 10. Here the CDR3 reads CASSLRGLSREAFF. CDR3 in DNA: TGTGCCAGCAGCCTCAGGGGGCTGAGCAGGGAAGCTTTCTTT.

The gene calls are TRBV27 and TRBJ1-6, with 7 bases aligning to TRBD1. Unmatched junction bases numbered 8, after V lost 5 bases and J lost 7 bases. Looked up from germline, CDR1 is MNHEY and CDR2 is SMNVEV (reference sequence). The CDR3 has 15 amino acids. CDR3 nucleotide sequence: TGTGCCAGCAGTCCCACAGGGGCTTGGAATTCACCCCTCCACTTT. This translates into CASSPTGAWNSPLHF.

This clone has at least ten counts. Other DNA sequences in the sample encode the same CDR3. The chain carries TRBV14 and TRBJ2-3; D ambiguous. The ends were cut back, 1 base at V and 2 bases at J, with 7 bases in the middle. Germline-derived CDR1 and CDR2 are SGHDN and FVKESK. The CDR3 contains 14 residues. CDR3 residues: CASSQGRHTDTQYF. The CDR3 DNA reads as TGTGCCAGCAGCCAAGGAAGGCACACAGATACGCAGTATTTT.

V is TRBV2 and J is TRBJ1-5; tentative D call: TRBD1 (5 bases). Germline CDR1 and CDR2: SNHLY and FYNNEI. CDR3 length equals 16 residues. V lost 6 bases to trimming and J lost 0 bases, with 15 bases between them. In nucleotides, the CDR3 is TGTGCCAGCAGCTGGGCAGGGACCCGTAGCAATCAGCCCCAGCATTTT. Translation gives CASSWAGTRSNQPQHF. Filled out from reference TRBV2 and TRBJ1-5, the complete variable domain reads EPEVTQTPSHQVTQMGQEVILRCVPISNHLYFYWYRQILGQKVEFLVSFYNNEISEKSEIFDDQFSVERPDGSNFTLKIRSTKLEDSAMYFCASSWAGTRSNQPQHFGDGTRLSIL.

The CDR3 sequence is CATSDLERGGETQYF. The CDR3, as DNA: TGTGCCACCAGTGATTTGGAGCGTGGGGGGGAGACCCAGTACTTC. The rearrangement links TRBV24-1 to TRBJ2-5; tentatively, D is TRBD2 (6 bases). Germline V gene data show CDR1 as KGHDR and CDR2 as SFDVKD. The CDR3 runs to 15 residues. Trimming removed 0 bases from V and 5 bases from J, with 12 bases in between.

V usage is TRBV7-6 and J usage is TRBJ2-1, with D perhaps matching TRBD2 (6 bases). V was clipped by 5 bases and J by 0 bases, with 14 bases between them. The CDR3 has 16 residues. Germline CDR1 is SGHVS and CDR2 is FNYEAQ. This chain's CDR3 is CASSHSGLSSYNEQFF. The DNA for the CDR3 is TGTGCCAGCAGCCATAGCGGTCTTAGCTCCTACAATGAGCAGTTCTTC.

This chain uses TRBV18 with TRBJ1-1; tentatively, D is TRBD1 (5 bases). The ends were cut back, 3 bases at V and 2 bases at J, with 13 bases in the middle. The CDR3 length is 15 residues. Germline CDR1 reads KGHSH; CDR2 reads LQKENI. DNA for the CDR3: TGTGCCAGCTCACCTGCGGGGCGCCGTAACACTGAAGCTTTCTTT. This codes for CASSPAGRRNTEAFF.

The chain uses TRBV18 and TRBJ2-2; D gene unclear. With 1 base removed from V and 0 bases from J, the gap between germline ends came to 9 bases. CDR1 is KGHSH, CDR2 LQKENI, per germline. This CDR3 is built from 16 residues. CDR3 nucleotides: TGTGCCAGCTCACCACTCCCAGCCTCGAACACCGGGGAGCTGTTTTTT. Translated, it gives CASSPLPASNTGELFF. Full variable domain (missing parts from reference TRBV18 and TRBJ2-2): NAGVMQNPRHLVRRRGQEARLRCSPMKGHSHVYWYRQLPEEGLKFMVYLQKENIIDESGMPKERFSAEFPKEGPSILRIQQVVRGDSAAYFCASSPLPASNTGELFFGEGSRLTVL.

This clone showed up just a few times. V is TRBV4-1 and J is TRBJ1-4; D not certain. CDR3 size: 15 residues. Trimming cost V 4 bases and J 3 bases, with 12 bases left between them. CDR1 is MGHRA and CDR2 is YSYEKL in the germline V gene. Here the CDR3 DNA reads TGCGCCAGCAGCCGATCGGAAGGAGCTAATGAAAAACTGTTTTTT. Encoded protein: CASSRSEGANEKLFF.